This entry concerns a single T cell receptor (beta chain). V was cut by 5 bases and J by 3 bases, with 14 bases left in between. CDR3 length: 15 residues. CDR1 is LNHNV, CDR2 YYDKDF, per germline (reference sequence). The data stem from a study of shared T cell receptors in the human thymus. The method was immunoSEQ multiplex PCR; TCRdb's version includes in-frame clones alone and lacks a portion of them. The sample carries 540,000 or so clones, approximately 80% recorded once. These data are also associated with another study on human thymus T cells.

V and J are TRBV15 and TRBJ2-1, with D perhaps matching TRBD2 (7 bases). This receptor was taken from a boy under two years old with a congenital heart defect. The sequencing input was thymocytes. The CDR3 DNA follows: TGTGCCACCAGCGGGGGGGGCGGGTACTACAATGAGCAGTTCTTC. Translated: CATSGGGGYYNEQFF.